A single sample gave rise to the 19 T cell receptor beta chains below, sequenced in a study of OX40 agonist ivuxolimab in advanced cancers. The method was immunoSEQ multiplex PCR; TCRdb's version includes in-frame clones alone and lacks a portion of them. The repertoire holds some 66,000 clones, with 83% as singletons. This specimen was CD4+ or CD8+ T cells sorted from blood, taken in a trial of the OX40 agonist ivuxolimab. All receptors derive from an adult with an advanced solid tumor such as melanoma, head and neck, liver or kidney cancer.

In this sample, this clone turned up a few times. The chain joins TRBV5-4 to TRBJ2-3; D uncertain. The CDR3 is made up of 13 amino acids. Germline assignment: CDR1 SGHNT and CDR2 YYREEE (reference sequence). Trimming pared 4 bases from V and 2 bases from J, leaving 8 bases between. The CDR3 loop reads CASSPRFTDTQYF. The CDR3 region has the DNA TGTGCCAGCAGCCCGAGGTTCACAGATACGCAGTATTTT. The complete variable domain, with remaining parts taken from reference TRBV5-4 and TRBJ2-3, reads ETGVTQSPTHLIKTRGQQVTLRCSSQSGHNTVSWYQQALGQGPQFIFQYYREEENGRGNFPPRFSGLQFPNYSSELNVNALELDDSALYLCASSPRFTDTQYFGPGTRLTVL.

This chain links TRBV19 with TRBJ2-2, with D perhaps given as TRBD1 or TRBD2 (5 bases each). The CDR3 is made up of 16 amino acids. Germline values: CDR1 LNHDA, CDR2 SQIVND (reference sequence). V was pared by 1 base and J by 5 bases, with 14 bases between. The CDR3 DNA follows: TGTGCCAGTAGTATAGGGGGCGTACGGGGAACCGGGGAGCTGTTTTTT. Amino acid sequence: CASSIGGVRGTGELFF.

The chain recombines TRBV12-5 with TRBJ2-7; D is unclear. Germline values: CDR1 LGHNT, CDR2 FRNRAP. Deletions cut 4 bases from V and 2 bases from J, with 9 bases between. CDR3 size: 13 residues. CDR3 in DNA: TGTGCTAGTGGTTCGGATACCGCCTACGAGCAGTACTTC. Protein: CASGSDTAYEQYF.

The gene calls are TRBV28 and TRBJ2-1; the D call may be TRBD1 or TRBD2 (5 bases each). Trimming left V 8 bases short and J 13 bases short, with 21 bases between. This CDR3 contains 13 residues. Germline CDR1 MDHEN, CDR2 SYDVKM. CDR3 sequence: CASGDRAEREQFF. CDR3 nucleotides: TGTGCCAGCGGGGACCGGGCAGAACGGGAACAGTTCTTC.

Here the CDR3 reads CSVERGRSSYNEQFF. DNA for the CDR3: TGCAGCGTTGAAAGGGGGAGAAGCTCCTACAATGAGCAGTTCTTC. This rearrangement joins TRBV29-1 to TRBJ2-1, with D possibly being TRBD1 (6 bases). This CDR3 comprises 15 residues. Trimming shortened V by 2 bases and J by 0 bases, and 11 bases separated the two germline ends. CDR1 and CDR2 (germline): SQVTM, ANQGSEA.

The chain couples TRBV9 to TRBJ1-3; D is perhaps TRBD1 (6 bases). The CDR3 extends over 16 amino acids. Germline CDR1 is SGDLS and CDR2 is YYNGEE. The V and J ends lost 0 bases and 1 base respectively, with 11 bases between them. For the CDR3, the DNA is TGTGCCAGCAGCGTAGTACCCAGGGGATCTGGAAACACCATATATTTT. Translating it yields CASSVVPRGSGNTIYF.

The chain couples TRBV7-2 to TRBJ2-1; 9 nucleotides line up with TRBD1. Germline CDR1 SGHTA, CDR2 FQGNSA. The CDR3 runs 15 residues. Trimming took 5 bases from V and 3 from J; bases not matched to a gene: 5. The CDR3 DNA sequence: TGTGCCAGCAGCGCAGGACAGGGGTTCTACAATGAGCAGTTCTTC. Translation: CASSAGQGFYNEQFF.

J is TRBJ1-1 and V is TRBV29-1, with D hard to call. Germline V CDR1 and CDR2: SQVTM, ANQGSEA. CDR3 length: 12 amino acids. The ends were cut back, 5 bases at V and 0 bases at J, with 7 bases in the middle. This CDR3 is CSVCDVNTEAFF. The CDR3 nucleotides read TGCAGCGTTTGTGACGTGAACACTGAAGCTTTCTTT.

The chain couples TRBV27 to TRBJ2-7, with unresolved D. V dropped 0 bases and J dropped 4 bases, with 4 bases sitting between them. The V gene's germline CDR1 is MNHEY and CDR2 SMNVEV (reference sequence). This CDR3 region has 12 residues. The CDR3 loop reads CASSLSGYEQYF. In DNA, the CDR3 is TGTGCCAGCAGTTTATCGGGGTACGAGCAGTACTTC.

The CDR3 protein is CASSPGIYNEQFF. Written as DNA, the CDR3 is TGTGCCAGCAGTCCAGGGATATACAATGAGCAGTTCTTC. V and J are TRBV6-5 and TRBJ2-1; possible D gene TRBD1, 5 bases. This CDR3 is 13 amino acids long. Per the germline V gene, CDR1 is MNHEY and CDR2 is SVGAGI. Trimming removed 5 bases from V and 4 bases from J, with 9 bases in between.

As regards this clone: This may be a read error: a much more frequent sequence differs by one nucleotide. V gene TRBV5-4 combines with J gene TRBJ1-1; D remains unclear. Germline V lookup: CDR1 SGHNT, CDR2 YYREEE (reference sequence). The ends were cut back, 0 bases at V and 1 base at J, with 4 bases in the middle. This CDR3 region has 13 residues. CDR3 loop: CASSLDSNTEAFF. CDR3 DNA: TGTGCCAGCAGCTTGGACTCGAACACTGAAGCTTTCTTT.

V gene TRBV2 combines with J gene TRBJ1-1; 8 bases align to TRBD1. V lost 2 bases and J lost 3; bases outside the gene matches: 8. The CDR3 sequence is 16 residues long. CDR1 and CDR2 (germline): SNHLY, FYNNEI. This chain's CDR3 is CASSEQGAAGYTEAFF. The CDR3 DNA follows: TGTGCCAGCAGTGAACAGGGGGCCGCGGGGTACACTGAAGCTTTCTTT.

The DNA for the CDR3 is TGTGCCAGCAGCTTTCGATATAATGAAAAACTGTTTTTT. The encoded protein is CASSFRYNEKLFF. This chain links TRBV5-8 with TRBJ1-4; D call uncertain. Germline V gene sequence: CDR1 SGHTS, CDR2 YDEGEE. The CDR3 extends over 13 amino acids. The V gene lost 2 bases and the J gene lost 4 bases, with 6 bases spanning the gap.

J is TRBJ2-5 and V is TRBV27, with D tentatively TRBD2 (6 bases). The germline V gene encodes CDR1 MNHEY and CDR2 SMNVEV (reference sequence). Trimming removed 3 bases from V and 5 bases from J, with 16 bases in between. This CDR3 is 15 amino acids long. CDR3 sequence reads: CASSFQLGAGETQYF. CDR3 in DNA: TGTGCCAGCAGTTTTCAACTCGGGGCGGGGGAGACCCAGTACTTC.

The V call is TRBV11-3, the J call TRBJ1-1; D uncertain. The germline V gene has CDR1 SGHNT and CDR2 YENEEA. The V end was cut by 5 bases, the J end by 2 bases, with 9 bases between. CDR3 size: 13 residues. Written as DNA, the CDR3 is TGTGCCAGCAGCCCCCGACTCAACACTGAAGCTTTCTTT. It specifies CASSPRLNTEAFF.

CDR3 in amino acids: CSVIRQGMNTGELFF. CDR3 sequence (DNA): TGCAGCGTCATTCGACAGGGCATGAACACCGGGGAGCTGTTTTTT. The J gene is TRBJ2-2, the V gene TRBV29-1; TRBD1 matches 7 bases. CDR1 SQVTM and CDR2 ANQGSEA come from the germline V gene. Trimming took 6 bases from V and 1 from J; bases not matched to a gene: 8. This CDR3 comprises 15 residues.

This CDR3 is CASSLSLNTEAFF. The CDR3 DNA reads as TGTGCCAGCAGCTTATCACTGAACACTGAAGCTTTCTTT. V gene TRBV5-6 combines with J gene TRBJ1-1, with no clear D. The CDR3 is 13 residues long. The V gene's germline CDR1 is SGHDT and CDR2 YYEEEE. Trimming pared 2 bases from V and 0 bases from J, leaving 5 bases between.

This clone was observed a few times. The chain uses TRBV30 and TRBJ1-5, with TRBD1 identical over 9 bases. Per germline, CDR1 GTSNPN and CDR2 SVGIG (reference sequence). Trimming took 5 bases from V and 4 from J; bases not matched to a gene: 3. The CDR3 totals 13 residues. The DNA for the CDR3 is TGTGCCTGGGGCGGACAGGGGAATCAGCCCCAGCATTTT. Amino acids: CAWGGQGNQPQHF.

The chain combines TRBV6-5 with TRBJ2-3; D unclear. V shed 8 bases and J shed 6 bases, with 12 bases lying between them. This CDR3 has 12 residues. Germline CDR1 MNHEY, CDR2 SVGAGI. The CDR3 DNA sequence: TGTGCCAGCCGGCGGCGCGCGGATACGCAGTATTTT. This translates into CASRRRADTQYF.